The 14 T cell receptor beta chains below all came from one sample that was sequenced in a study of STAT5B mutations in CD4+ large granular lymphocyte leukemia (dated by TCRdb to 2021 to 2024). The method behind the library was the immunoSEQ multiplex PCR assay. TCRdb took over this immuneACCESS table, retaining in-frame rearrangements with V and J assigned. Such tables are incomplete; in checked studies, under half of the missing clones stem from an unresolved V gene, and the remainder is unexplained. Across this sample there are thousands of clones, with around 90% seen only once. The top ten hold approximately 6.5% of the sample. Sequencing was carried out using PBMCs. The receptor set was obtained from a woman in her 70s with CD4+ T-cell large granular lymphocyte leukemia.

In DNA, the CDR3 is TGTGCCAGCAGCTTCGGCGGGGGCCAAGAGACCCAGTACTTC. The encoded protein is CASSFGGGQETQYF. This chain links TRBV7-3 with TRBJ2-5; 7 nucleotides line up with TRBD2. The CDR3 consists of 14 residues. In germline, CDR1 is SGHTA, CDR2 FQGTGA. V dropped 3 bases and J dropped 1; count of bases not matched to a gene: 2. The full variable domain, in which reference TRBV7-3 and TRBJ2-5 provide the parts outside the CDR3, is GAGVSQTPSNKVTEKGKYVELRCDPISGHTALYWYRQSLGQGPEFLIYFQGTGAADDSGLPNDRFFAVRPEGSVSTLKIQRTERGDSAVYLCASSFGGGQETQYFGPGTRLLVL.

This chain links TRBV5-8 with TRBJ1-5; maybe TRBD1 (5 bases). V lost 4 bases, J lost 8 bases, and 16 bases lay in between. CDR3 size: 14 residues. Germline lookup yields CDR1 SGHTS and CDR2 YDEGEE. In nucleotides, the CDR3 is TGTGCCAGCAGCGAGTGGGGGGAATGGGAGCCCCAGCATTTT. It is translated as CASSEWGEWEPQHF.

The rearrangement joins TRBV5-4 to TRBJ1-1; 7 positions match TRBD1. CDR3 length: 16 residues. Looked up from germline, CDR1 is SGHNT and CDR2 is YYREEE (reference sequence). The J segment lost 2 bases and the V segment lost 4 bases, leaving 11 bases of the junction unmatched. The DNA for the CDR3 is TGTGCCAGCAGCGCCGTCTTGGGACAGTCTAACACTGAAGCTTTCTTT. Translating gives CASSAVLGQSNTEAFF.

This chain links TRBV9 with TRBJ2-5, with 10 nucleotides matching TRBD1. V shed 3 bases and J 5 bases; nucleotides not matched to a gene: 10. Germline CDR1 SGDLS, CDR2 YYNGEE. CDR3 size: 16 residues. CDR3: CASSATGTGDWETQYF. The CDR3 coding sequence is TGTGCCAGCAGCGCTACTGGGACAGGGGATTGGGAGACCCAGTACTTC.

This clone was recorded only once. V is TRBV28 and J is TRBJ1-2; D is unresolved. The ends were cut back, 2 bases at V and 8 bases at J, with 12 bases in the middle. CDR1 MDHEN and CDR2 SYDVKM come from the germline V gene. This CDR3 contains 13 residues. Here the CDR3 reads CASSLRTEKGYTF. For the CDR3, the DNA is TGTGCCAGCAGTTTAAGGACGGAAAAGGGCTACACCTTC.

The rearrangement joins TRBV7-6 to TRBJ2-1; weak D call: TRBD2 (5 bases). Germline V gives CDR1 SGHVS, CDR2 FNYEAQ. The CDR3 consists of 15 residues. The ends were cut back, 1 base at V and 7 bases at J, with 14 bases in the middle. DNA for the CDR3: TGTGCCAGCAGCTTAGATCAGGCGACGGGAAATGAGCAGTTCTTC. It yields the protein CASSLDQATGNEQFF.

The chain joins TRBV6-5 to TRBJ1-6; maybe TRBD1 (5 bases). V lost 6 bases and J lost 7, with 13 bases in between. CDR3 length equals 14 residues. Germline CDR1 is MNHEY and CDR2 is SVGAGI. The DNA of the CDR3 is TGTGCCAGCAGGGCGCAGGGAGAAAATTCACCCCTCCACTTT. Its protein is CASRAQGENSPLHF.

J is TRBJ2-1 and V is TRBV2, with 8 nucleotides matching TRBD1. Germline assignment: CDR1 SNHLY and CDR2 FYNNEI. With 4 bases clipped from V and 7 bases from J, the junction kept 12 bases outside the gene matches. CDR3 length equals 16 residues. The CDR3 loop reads CASSVDRGQLTNEQFF. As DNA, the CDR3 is TGTGCCAGCAGTGTAGACAGGGGCCAACTTACAAATGAGCAGTTCTTC. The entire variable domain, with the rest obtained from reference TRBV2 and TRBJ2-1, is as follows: EPEVTQTPSHQVTQMGQEVILRCVPISNHLYFYWYRQILGQKVEFLVSFYNNEISEKSEIFDDQFSVERPDGSNFTLKIRSTKLEDSAMYFCASSVDRGQLTNEQFFGPGTRLTVL.

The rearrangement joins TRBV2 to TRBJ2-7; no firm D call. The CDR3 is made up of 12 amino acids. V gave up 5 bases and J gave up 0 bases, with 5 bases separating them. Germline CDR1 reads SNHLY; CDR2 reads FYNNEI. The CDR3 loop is CASSLDSYEQYF. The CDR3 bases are TGTGCCAGCAGTTTAGACTCCTACGAGCAGTACTTC. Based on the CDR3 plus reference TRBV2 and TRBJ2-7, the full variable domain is EPEVTQTPSHQVTQMGQEVILRCVPISNHLYFYWYRQILGQKVEFLVSFYNNEISEKSEIFDDQFSVERPDGSNFTLKIRSTKLEDSAMYFCASSLDSYEQYFGPGTRLTVT.

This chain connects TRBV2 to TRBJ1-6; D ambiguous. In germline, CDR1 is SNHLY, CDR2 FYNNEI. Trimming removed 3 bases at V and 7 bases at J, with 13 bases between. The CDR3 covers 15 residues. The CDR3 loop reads CASSESALLNSPLHF. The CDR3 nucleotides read TGTGCCAGCAGTGAGTCGGCGCTCCTAAATTCACCCCTCCACTTT.

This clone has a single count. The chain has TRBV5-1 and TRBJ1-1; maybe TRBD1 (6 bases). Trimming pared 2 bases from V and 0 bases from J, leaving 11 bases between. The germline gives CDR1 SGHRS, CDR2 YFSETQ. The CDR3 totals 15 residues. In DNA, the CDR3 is TGCGCCAGCAGCTTCTTGGGGGCGATGAACACTGAAGCTTTCTTT. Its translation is CASSFLGAMNTEAFF.

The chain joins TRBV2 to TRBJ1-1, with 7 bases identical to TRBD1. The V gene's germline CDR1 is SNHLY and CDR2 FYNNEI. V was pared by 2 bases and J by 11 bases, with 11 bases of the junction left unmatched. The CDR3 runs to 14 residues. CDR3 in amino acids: CASSERQGVIDAFF. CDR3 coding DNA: TGTGCCAGCAGTGAACGTCAGGGGGTCATCGACGCTTTCTTT.

This CDR3 is CASSRQGGSTEAFF. The CDR3 region has the DNA TGTGCCAGCAGCCGACAGGGGGGAAGCACTGAAGCTTTCTTT. This chain uses TRBV7-9 with TRBJ1-1, with 9 bases lining up with TRBD1. Trimming took 5 bases from V and 4 from J; bases not matched to a gene: 5. CDR1 SEHNR and CDR2 FQNEAQ come from the germline V gene (reference sequence). This CDR3 spans 14 amino acids.

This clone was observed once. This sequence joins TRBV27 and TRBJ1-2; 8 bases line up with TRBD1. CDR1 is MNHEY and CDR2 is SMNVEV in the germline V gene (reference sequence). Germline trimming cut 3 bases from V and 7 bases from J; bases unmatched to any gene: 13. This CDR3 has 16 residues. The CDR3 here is CASSLRGQGAKFGYTF. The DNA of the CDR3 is TGTGCCAGCAGTTTGAGGGGCCAGGGGGCGAAATTTGGCTACACCTTC.